This is a list of T cell receptor beta chains from one sample in a study of T-cell reconstitution after alpha-beta-depleted transplantation in children. TCRdb used MiXCR to reprocess the PCR reads, holding one entry per CDR3 protein. The data show about 500,000 distinct CDR3 sequences, with less than 35% seen just once and 2% to 3% held by the top ten. The sample consisted of PBMCs from the stem cell graft donor, taken from the stem cell graft. The receptor source for this set is a human donor who donated a stem cell graft to a child with aplastic anemia. The CDR3 runs from the conserved cysteine through the conserved F or W. Fields, in order: D gene, J gene, V gene, clone size, CDR3 DNA, CDR3 protein. The D gene is left open where the match is weak. Size values are once, few and many counts, or a class for expanded clones, and some rows have none.

>.|TRBJ2-1|TRBV29-1|few
TGCAGCGTTGAAGGGAAACGAAAGGGGAAGAACAATGAGCAGTTCTTC
CSVEGKRKGKNNEQFF
>.|TRBJ2-5|TRBV4-3|.
TGCGCCAGCAGCCAAGATCCACAAGAGACCCAGTACTTC
CASSQDPQETQYF
>TRBD1|TRBJ1-1|TRBV5-1|few
TGCGCCAGCAGCCCAGGGACAGTCGGGGGCACTGAAGCTTTCTTT
CASSPGTVGGTEAFF
>TRBD1|TRBJ2-1|TRBV29-1|.
TGCAGCGTTGAGGACAGGGGACATGAGCAGTTCTTC
CSVEDRGHEQFF
>.|TRBJ2-2|TRBV29-1|.
TGCAGCGTTGAAGTGGGGTCCGGGGAGCTGTTTTTT
CSVEVGSGELFF
>TRBD2|TRBJ2-5|TRBV6-1|few
TGTGCCAGCAGTGAAGAACTAGCGGGAGGCGAGACCCAGTACTTC
CASSEELAGGETQYF
>.|TRBJ2-3|TRBV4-3|.
TGCGCCAGCGGCCACCGCCCGCCGGGCGAGGGCACAGATACGCAATATTTT
CASGHRPPGEGTDTQYF
>.|TRBJ1-1|TRBV10-3|.
TGTGCCATCAGTGAGCGGGGCCGGACACTGATGAACACTGAAGCTTTCTTT
CAISERGRTLMNTEAFF
>.|TRBJ2-4|TRBV11-1|few
TGTGCCAGCAGCCCCGGGGGAGGGGGCGATCAAGCCAAAAACATTCAGTACTTC
CASSPGGGGDQAKNIQYF
>TRBD1|TRBJ1-2|TRBV9|few
TGTGCCAGCAGCGTAGGACAGGGGGCGGATTATGGCTACACCTTC
CASSVGQGADYGYTF
>.|TRBJ2-2|TRBV7-2|.
TGTGCCAGCAGCTTAGAGCCCCGACGCGCGGTCGGGGAGCTGTTTTTT
CASSLEPRRAVGELFF
>.|TRBJ2-4|TRBV28|few
TGTGCCAGCAGTCTACTAGAAAACATTCAGTACTTC
CASSLLENIQYF
>.|TRBJ1-5|TRBV30|.
TGTGCCTGGAACCAGGGGAGCAATCAGCCCCAGCATTTT
CAWNQGSNQPQHF
>.|TRBJ2-5|TRBV12-3/TRBV12-4|.
TGTGCCAGCAGCGCCGGACTATCTCAAGAGACCCAGTACTTC
CASSAGLSQETQYF
>TRBD2|TRBJ2-2|TRBV14|.
TGTGCCAGCAGCCAAGCCCTAGCGGGAGTGAGCACCGGGGAGCTGTTTTTT
CASSQALAGVSTGELFF
>.|TRBJ2-7|TRBV4-3|few
TGCGCCAGCAGCCAATGGGCCCCAGGGGGGACCGAGCAGTACTTC
CASSQWAPGGTEQYF
>.|TRBJ2-1|TRBV6-2/TRBV6-3|.
TGTGCCAGCAGTTACCCGGGGCCCTTATACAATGAGCAGTTCTTC
CASSYPGPLYNEQFF
>TRBD1|TRBJ2-7|TRBV20-1|.
TGCAGTGCGGGACAGGGGTACTACGAGCAGTACTTC
CSAGQGYYEQYF
>TRBD2|TRBJ2-5|TRBV20-1|.
TGCAGTGCTAGAGCCCCGGGGGGGCACGGGGAGACCCAGTACTTC
CSARAPGGHGETQYF
>.|TRBJ2-1|TRBV12-3/TRBV12-4|few
TGTGCCAGCAGTCCCCTGGGGGCGCATGAGCAGTTCTTC
CASSPLGAHEQFF
>TRBD2|TRBJ2-5|TRBV4-3|few
TGCGCCAGCAGCCAAGATAGGACTAGCGGGAGTCCCCAGTACTTC
CASSQDRTSGSPQYF
>.|TRBJ1-5|TRBV13|.
TGTGCCAGCAGCCGGACGAATAGCAATCAGCCCCAGCATTTT
CASSRTNSNQPQHF
>.|TRBJ2-3|TRBV28|.
TGTGCCAGCAACAAGGAGGGCATCAGGGGCACAGATACGCAGTATTTT
CASNKEGIRGTDTQYF
>.|TRBJ2-5|TRBV4-3|few
TGCGCCAGCAGCCAAGGCCAGGGGGGGTCCGAGACCCAGTACTTC
CASSQGQGGSETQYF
>TRBD1|TRBJ1-5|TRBV18|.
TGTGCCAGCTCACCACCGCGGACAGGACTTAGCAATCAGCCCCAGCATTTT
CASSPPRTGLSNQPQHF
>TRBD2|TRBJ2-1|TRBV7-3|few
TGTGCCAGCAGCTCCTATACTAGCGGCTCCTACAATGAGCAGTTCTTC
CASSSYTSGSYNEQFF
>.|TRBJ2-5|TRBV7-6|few
TGTGCCAGCAGCGGGACTCTTAAGGCGGAGACCCAGTACTTC
CASSGTLKAETQYF